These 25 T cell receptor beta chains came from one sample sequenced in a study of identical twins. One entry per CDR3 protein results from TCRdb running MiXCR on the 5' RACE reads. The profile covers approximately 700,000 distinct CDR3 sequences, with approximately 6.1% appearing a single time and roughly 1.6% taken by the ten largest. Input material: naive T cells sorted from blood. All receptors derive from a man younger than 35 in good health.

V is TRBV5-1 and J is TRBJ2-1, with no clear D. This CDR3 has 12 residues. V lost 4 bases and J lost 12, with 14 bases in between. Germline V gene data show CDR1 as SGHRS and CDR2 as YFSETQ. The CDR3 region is CASSLPARGQFF. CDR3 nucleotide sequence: TGCGCCAGCAGCCTGCCGGCTAGAGGGCAGTTCTTC. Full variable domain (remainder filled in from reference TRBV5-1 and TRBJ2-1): KAGVTQTPRYLIKTRGQQVTLSCSPISGHRSVSWYQQTPGQGLQFLFEYFSETQRNKGNFPGRFSGRQFSNSRSEMNVSTLELGDSALYLCASSLPARGQFFGPGTRLTVL.

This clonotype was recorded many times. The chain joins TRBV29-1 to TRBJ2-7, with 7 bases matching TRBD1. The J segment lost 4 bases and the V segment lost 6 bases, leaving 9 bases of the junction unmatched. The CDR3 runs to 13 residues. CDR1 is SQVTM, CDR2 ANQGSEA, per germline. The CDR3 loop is CSVFLGRGYEQYF. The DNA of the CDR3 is TGCAGCGTCTTCCTTGGCAGGGGGTACGAGCAGTACTTC.

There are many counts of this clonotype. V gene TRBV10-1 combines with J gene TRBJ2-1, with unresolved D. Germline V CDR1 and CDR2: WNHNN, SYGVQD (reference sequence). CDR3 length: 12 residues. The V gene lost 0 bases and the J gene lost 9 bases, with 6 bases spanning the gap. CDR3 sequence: CASSESRIEQFF. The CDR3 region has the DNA TGCGCCAGCAGTGAGTCGAGGATTGAGCAGTTCTTC.

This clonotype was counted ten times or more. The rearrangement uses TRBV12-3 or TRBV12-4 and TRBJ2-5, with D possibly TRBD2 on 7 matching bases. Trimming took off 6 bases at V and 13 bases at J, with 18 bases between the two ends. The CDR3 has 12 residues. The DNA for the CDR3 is TGTGCCAGCAGCCCCTTGGGGGGGGCTTTGTACTTC. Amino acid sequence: CASSPLGGALYF.

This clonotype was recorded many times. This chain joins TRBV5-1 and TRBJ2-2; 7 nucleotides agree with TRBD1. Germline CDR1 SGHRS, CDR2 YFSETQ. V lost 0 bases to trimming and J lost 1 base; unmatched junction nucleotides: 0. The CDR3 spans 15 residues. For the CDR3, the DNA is TGCGCCAGCAGCTTGGACAGGGGGAACACCGGGGAGCTGTTTTTT. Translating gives CASSLDRGNTGELFF.

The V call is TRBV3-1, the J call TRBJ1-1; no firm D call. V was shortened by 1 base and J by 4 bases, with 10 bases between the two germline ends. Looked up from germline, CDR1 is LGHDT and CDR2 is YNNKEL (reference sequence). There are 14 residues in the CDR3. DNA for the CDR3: TGTGCCAGCAGCCAAGTCAGAGGGTTCACTGAAGCTTTCTTT. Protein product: CASSQVRGFTEAFF.

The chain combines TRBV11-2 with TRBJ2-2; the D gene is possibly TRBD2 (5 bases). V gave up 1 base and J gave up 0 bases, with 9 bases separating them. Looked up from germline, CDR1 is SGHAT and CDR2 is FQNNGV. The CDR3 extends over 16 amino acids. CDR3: CASSLAGSSNTGELFF. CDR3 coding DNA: TGTGCCAGCAGCTTAGCGGGATCCTCGAACACCGGGGAGCTGTTTTTT.

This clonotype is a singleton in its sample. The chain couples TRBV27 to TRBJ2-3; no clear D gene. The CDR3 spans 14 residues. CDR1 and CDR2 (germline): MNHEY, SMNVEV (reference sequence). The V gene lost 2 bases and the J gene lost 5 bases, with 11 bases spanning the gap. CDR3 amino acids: CASSLNVVGDTQYF. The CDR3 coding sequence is TGTGCCAGCAGTTTAAACGTGGTAGGAGATACGCAGTATTTT.

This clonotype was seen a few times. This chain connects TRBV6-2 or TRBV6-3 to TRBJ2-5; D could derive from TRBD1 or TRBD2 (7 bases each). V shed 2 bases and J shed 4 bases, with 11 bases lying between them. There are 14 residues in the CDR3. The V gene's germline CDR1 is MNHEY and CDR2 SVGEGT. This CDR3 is CASSYLRGGETQYF. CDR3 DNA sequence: TGTGCCAGCAGTTACCTCAGGGGGGGAGAGACCCAGTACTTC.

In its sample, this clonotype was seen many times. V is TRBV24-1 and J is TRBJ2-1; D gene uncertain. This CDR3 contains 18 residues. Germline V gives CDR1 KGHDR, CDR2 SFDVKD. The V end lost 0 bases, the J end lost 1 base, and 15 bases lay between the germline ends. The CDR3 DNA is TGTGCCACCAGTGATTTGGACGCCTTTAGCAGTTCCTACAATGAGCAGTTCTTC. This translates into CATSDLDAFSSSYNEQFF.

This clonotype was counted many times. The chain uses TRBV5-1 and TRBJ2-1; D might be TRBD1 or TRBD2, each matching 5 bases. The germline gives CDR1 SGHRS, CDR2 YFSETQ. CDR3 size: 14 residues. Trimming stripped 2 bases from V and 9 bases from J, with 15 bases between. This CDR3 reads CASSFRDGGGEQFF. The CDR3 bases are TGCGCCAGCAGCTTCCGGGACGGCGGCGGTGAGCAGTTCTTC.

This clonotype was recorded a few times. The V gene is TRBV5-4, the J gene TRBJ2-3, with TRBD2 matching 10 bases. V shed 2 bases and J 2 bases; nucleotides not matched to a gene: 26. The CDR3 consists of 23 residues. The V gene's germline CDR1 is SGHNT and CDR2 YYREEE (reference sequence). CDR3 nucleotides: TGTGCCAGCAGCTTCGCAAACCCTCGGACTAGCGGACCAAAGACGGGCAACACAGATACGCAGTATTTT. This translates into CASSFANPRTSGPKTGNTDTQYF.

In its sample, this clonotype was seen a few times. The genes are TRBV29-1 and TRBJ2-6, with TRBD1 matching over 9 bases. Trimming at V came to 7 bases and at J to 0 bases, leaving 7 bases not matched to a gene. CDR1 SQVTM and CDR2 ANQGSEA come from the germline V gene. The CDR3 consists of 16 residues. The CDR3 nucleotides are TGCAGCGCCGAGGGGGGACAGGGCTCTGGGGCCAACGTCCTGACTTTC. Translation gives CSAEGGQGSGANVLTF.

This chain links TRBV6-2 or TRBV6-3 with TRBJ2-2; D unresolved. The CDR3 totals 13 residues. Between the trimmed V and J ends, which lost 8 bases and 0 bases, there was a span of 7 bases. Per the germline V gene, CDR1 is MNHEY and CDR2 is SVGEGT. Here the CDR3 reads CASQNPNTGELFF. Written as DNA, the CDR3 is TGTGCCAGCCAAAATCCGAACACCGGGGAGCTGTTTTTT.

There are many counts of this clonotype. In DNA, the CDR3 is TGTGCCAGCAGCTGGACTAGCGGCAGGACCGGGGAGCTGTTTTTT. It translates to CASSWTSGRTGELFF. This rearrangement joins TRBV11-1 to TRBJ2-2; TRBD2 agrees at 10 bases. This CDR3 has 15 amino acids. Trimming cost V 4 bases and J 5 bases; bases outside gene matches: 4. CDR1 is SGHAT, CDR2 FQDESV, per germline (reference sequence).

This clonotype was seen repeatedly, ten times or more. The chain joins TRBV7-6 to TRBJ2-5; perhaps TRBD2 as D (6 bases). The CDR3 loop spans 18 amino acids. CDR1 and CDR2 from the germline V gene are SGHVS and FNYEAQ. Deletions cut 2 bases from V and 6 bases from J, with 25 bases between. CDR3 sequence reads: CASSLNPSGSTPGQTQYF. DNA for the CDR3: TGTGCCAGCAGCTTAAACCCCAGCGGGTCAACCCCGGGGCAGACCCAGTACTTC.

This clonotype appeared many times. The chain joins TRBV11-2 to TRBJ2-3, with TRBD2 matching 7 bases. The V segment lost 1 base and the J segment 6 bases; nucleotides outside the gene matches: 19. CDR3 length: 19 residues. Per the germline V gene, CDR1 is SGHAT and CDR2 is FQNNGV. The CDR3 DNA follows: TGTGCCAGCAGCTTAGTTGGGTGGGGCGGGAGTAAATTTCCGGATACGCAGTATTTT. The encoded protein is CASSLVGWGGSKFPDTQYF.

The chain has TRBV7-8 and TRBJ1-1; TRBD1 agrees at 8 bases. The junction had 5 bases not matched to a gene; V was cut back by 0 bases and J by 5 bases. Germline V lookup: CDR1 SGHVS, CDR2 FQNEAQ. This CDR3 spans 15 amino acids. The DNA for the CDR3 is TGTGCCAGCAGCTTAGCGCGACAGGGGCGGACTGAAGCTTTCTTT. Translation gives CASSLARQGRTEAFF.

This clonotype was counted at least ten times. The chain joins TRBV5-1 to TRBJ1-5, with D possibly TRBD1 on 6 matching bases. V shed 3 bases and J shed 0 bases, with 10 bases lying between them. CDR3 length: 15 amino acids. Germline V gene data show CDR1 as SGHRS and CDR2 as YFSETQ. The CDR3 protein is CASSWGTHSNQPQHF. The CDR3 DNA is TGCGCCAGCAGCTGGGGGACACATAGCAATCAGCCCCAGCATTTT. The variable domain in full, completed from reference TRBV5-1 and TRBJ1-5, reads KAGVTQTPRYLIKTRGQQVTLSCSPISGHRSVSWYQQTPGQGLQFLFEYFSETQRNKGNFPGRFSGRQFSNSRSEMNVSTLELGDSALYLCASSWGTHSNQPQHFGDGTRLSIL.

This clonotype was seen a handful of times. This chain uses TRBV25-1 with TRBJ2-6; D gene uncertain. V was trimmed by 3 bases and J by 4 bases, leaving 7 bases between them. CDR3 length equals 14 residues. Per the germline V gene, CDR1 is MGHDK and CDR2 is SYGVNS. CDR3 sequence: CASSEFSGANVLTF. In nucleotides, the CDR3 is TGTGCCAGCAGTGAGTTCTCCGGGGCCAACGTCCTGACTTTC.

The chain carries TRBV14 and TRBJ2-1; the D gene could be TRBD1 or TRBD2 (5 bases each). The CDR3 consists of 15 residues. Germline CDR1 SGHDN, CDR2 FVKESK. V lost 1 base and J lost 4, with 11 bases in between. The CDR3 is CASSQGIREYNEQFF. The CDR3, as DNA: TGTGCCAGCAGCCAAGGGATCAGGGAGTACAATGAGCAGTTCTTC.

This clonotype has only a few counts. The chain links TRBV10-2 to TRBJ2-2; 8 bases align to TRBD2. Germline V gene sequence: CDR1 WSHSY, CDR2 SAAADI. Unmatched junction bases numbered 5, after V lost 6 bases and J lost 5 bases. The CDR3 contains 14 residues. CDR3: CASRVAGSTGELFF. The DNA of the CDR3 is TGCGCCAGCAGAGTAGCGGGAAGTACCGGGGAGCTGTTTTTT.

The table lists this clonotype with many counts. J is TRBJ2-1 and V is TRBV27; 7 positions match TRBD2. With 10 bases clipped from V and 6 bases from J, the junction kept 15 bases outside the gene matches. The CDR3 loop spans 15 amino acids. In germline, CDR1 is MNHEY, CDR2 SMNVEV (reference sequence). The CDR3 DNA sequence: TGTGCCACCCATCAGGGCGGGAGTTACCTCAATGAGCAGTTCTTC. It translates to CATHQGGSYLNEQFF.

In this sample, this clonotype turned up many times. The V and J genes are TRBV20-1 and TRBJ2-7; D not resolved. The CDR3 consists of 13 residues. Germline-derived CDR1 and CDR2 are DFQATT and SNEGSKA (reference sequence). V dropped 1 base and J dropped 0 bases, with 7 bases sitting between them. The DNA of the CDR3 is TGCAGTGCTAGAGCTTATAGCTCCTACGAGCAGTACTTC. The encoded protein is CSARAYSSYEQYF.

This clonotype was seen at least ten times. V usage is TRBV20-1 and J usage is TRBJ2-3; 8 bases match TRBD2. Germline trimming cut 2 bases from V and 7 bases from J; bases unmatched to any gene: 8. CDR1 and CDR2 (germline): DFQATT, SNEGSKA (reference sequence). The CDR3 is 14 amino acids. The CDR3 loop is CSARTSGLMNTQYF. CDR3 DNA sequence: TGCAGTGCTAGAACTAGCGGACTCATGAATACGCAGTATTTT.